Below, one T cell receptor (beta chain) is given with its context. What it binds is unknown. The sample is drawn from a study of cytomegalovirus exposure and HLA in healthy donors. The study's findings and limits: Investigators reported 150 to 200 TCR beta chains as tied to cytomegalovirus. TCR beta V- and J-gene trimming was later associated with a missense DCLRE1C variant.

This PCR relied on a set of 60 Vbeta primers and 13 Jbeta primers. The protocol was immunoSEQ multiplex PCR, while the TCRdb copy is restricted to in-frame clones and leaves out a portion. The sample lists about 210,000 clones; approximately 80% were seen once. Healthy bone marrow donors made up the donors. At the time of sampling, donors were nominally healthy, though unrecorded immune exposures were likely. The sequence came from a woman aged 45-65 years in good health and CMV-seropositive. The specimen was PBMCs.

The CDR3 DNA sequence: TGTGCAAGTCGCTTACTTGCGGAACACTATGGCTACACCTTC. Protein product: CASRLLAEHYGYTF. This chain links TRBV12-2 with TRBJ1-2. TRBV12-2 is a pseudogene. The CDR3 length is 14 residues.